The rows below give T cell receptor beta chains drawn from one sample of a study of cytomegalovirus exposure and HLA in healthy donors. Sequencing used immunoSEQ multiplex PCR; TCRdb keeps in-frame clones, though not all of them. The sample holds around 97,000 clones. The sample was PBMCs. The origin of the receptors is a middle-aged man in good health and CMV-seronegative. The CDR3 runs from the conserved cysteine through the conserved F or W. Each record gives: clone size, J gene, V gene, D gene, CDR3 DNA, CDR3 protein. D genes are given only for firm matches. The size field is filled for only some rows; it gives once, few, many or a size class.

. | TRBJ2-2 | TRBV28 | . | TGTGCCAGCAGTGCGATAGACACCGGGGAGCTGTTTTTT | CASSAIDTGELFF
. | TRBJ2-3 | TRBV10-3 | TRBD1 | TGTGCCACCTATGGGGGACAGGGCCCAGATACGCAGTATTTT | CATYGGQGPDTQYF
. | TRBJ2-1 | TRBV9 | TRBD2 | TGTGCCAGCAGCGTAGCAGCGGGAGACTGGAATGAGCAGTTCTTC | CASSVAAGDWNEQFF
. | TRBJ2-3 | TRBV28 | TRBD2 | TGTGCCAGCAGTTCCCCTAGCGGGAAGAGCACAGATACGCAGTATTTT | CASSSPSGKSTDTQYF
. | TRBJ2-1 | TRBV7-2 | . | TGTGCCAGCAGCCTCCCGTACTACAATGAGCAGTTCTTC | CASSLPYYNEQFF
. | TRBJ1-2 | TRBV5-4 | . | TGTGCCAGCAGCTTGGGAATAGGTGGGGGCCAAGATCTCTATGGCTACACCTTC | CASSLGIGGGQDLYGYTF
. | TRBJ2-5 | TRBV4-1 | TRBD2 | TGCGCCAGCAGCCAAGTTGTGCGGGAGTGGGAGACCCAGTACTTC | CASSQVVREWETQYF
. | TRBJ2-7 | TRBV6-5 | TRBD2 | TGTGCCAGCAGTTTGTCCGGGACTAGCGATTACGAGCAGTACTTC | CASSLSGTSDYEQYF
. | TRBJ2-7 | TRBV9 | TRBD1 | TGTGCCAGCAGCGTTGGGACAGGAACCTACGAGCAGTACTTC | CASSVGTGTYEQYF
. | TRBJ1-4 | TRBV6-6 | . | TGTGCCAGCCTACGGGACAAGGCGAGTGAAAAACTGTTTTTT | CASLRDKASEKLFF
. | TRBJ2-7 | TRBV6-1 | . | TGTGCCAGCAGTGAAGGTTGGGAGGTGCAGTACTTC | CASSEGWEVQYF
. | TRBJ2-5 | TRBV4-3 | TRBD2 | TGCGCCAGCAGCCGAGAGTTAGCGGGAGAGACCCAGTACTTC | CASSRELAGETQYF
. | TRBJ1-2 | TRBV29-1 | . | TGCAGCGTTGAAAACGCAGGAGGTCGGAACTGTGGCTACACCTTC | CSVENAGGRNCGYTF
. | TRBJ1-1 | TRBV13 | TRBD1 | TGTGCCAGCAGCTCCACAGGGGCGGGGAGCACTGAAGCTTTCTTT | CASSSTGAGSTEAFF
medium-sized | TRBJ2-1 | TRBV13 | . | TGTGCCAGCAGCCCCCGGGACTCCCTATCCCACAATGAGCAGTTCTTC | CASSPRDSLSHNEQFF
. | TRBJ2-7 | TRBV28 | TRBD2 | TGTGCCAGCAGTGGGTCAAACGGGACTAGCGGGCTCTACGAGCAGTACTTC | CASSGSNGTSGLYEQYF
. | TRBJ2-2 | TRBV19 | . | TGTGCCAGTAGTATAGACGGACAGAGACTAAACACCGGGGAGCTGTTTTTT | CASSIDGQRLNTGELFF
. | TRBJ2-1 | TRBV29-1 | . | TGCAGCGTTGATCTACTAGCCCAAGACAGCTCCTACAATGAGCAGTTCTTC | CSVDLLAQDSSYNEQFF
. | TRBJ1-2 | TRBV28 | TRBD1 | TGTGCCAGCAGTTCAACGAACAGGGGGCTCGGAGGCTACACCTTC | CASSSTNRGLGGYTF
. | TRBJ2-2 | TRBV6-6 | TRBD1 | TGTGCCAGCACCCAAAGGACAGGGGGCACCGGGGAGCTGTTTTTT | CASTQRTGGTGELFF
. | TRBJ2-5 | TRBV5-1 | . | TGCGCCAGCAGCTTGGAGTCCCCAGGGGCGAGTGAGACCCAGTACTTC | CASSLESPGASETQYF
. | TRBJ2-2 | TRBV28 | TRBD2 | TGTGCCAGCAGTGCGTACCTAAGACTAGCTAACACCGGGGAGCTGTTTTTT | CASSAYLRLANTGELFF
. | TRBJ2-7 | TRBV5-5 | TRBD1 | TGTGCCAGCAGCTTGGGCGACAGGGTCATATACGAGCAGTACTTC | CASSLGDRVIYEQYF
. | TRBJ1-1 | TRBV6-6 | . | TGTGCCAGCAGCCGGCGGTCGGACACTGAAGCTTTCTTT | CASSRRSDTEAFF
. | TRBJ1-5 | TRBV28 | TRBD1 | TGTGCCAGCAGCCCTCCAGACAGGGCGCCCCAGCATTTT | CASSPPDRAPQHF
. | TRBJ2-5 | TRBV5-4 | . | TGTGCCAGCAGCTCCAGGGAGACCCAGTACTTC | CASSSRETQYF
. | TRBJ2-5 | TRBV7-7 | TRBD1 | TGTGCCAGCAGCCCAGGGGGCGGGCGTGAGACCCAGTACTTC | CASSPGGGRETQYF
. | TRBJ2-7 | TRBV15 | TRBD1 | TGTGCCACCAGCAGGGACAGGGGATACGAGCAGTACTTC | CATSRDRGYEQYF
. | TRBJ1-2 | TRBV29-1 | . | TGCAGCGCTCGGACACCGTCTAACTATGGCTACACCTTC | CSARTPSNYGYTF
. | TRBJ2-6 | TRBV14 | TRBD1 | TGTGCCAGCAGCCAAGACAGGGGGCCTGGGGCCAACGTCCTGACTTTC | CASSQDRGPGANVLTF
. | TRBJ1-5 | TRBV4-2 | TRBD1 | TGTGCCAGCAGCCCCGGACAGGGGGCAGGCCAGCCCCAGCATTTT | CASSPGQGAGQPQHF
. | TRBJ1-1 | TRBV2 | . | TGTGCCAGCGGTGAAAGGGGTTTTGACACTGAAGCTTTCTTT | CASGERGFDTEAFF